This TCR beta chain originates from a study of shared clonotypes between healthy human individuals. TCRdb keeps only in-frame clones here, not all; method: immunoSEQ multiplex PCR. The profile covers roughly 700,000 clones, with around 74% appearing a single time and roughly 1.7% taken by the ten largest. Findings and limits, study-wide: It was the non-shared clonotypes that had lower generation probabilities than clonotypes shared by all four donors.

Note on this clone: The antigen remains unidentified.

The CDR3 contains 14 residues. Germline loops: CDR1 SGHTA, CDR2 FQGNSA. V was trimmed by 3 bases and J by 2 bases, leaving 11 bases between them. This clonotype was sampled from a woman aged 25-40 years in good health. The source material was memory CD4+ T cells sorted from blood. Indicated subset: CD45RA-negative fraction. The chain couples TRBV7-2 to TRBJ2-7, with a tentative D call TRBD1 (7 bases). The CDR3 DNA reads as TGTGCCAGCAGCTTTCAGGGGGGCCCCTACGAGCAGTACTTC. This gives the protein CASSFQGGPYEQYF.